A single sample is the source of the 28 T cell receptor beta chains below, sequenced in a study of cytomegalovirus exposure and HLA in healthy donors. The PCR ran on 60 Vbeta and 13 Jbeta primers. The method was immunoSEQ multiplex PCR; TCRdb's version includes in-frame clones alone and lacks a portion of them. The table shows 85,000 to 100,000 clones, with around 86% occurring only once. The specimen was PBMCs. The source is a female donor in good health and CMV-seropositive.

The chain is built from TRBV5-1 and TRBJ2-7; perhaps TRBD2 as D (6 bases). With 1 base removed from V and 3 bases from J, the gap between germline ends came to 11 bases. From germline, CDR1 is SGHRS and CDR2 YFSETQ. This CDR3 spans 14 amino acids. This CDR3 is CASSLRWGDYEQYF. The CDR3 bases are TGCGCCAGCAGCTTGAGGTGGGGGGACTACGAGCAGTACTTC.

The chain couples TRBV7-9 to TRBJ2-5; no firm D call. V shed 4 bases and J shed 0 bases, with 9 bases lying between them. CDR3 length: 14 amino acids. The V gene's germline CDR1 is SEHNR and CDR2 FQNEAQ (reference sequence). The CDR3 bases are TGTGCCAGCAGCTCCCAGGTGTACCAAGAGACCCAGTACTTC. As protein: CASSSQVYQETQYF.

The rearrangement links TRBV4-1 to TRBJ2-3, with unresolved D. Germline V gene data show CDR1 as MGHRA and CDR2 as YSYEKL. The CDR3 consists of 16 residues. V gave up 0 bases and J gave up 3 bases, with 13 bases separating them. As DNA, the CDR3 is TGCGCCAGCAGCCAAGATCCTAGTTTGGCGACAGATACGCAGTATTTT. Encoded protein: CASSQDPSLATDTQYF.

The chain employs TRBV6-6 and TRBJ2-1, with D tentatively TRBD2 (6 bases). The germline V and J ends were trimmed by 2 bases and 2 bases, with 10 bases remaining between them. CDR3 length equals 15 residues. Germline CDR1 is MNHNY and CDR2 is SVGAGI (reference sequence). In nucleotides, the CDR3 is TGTGCCAGCAGTTACCGCCTAGCGACCTACAATGAGCAGTTCTTC. Its protein product is CASSYRLATYNEQFF.

This clone was recorded only once. This sequence joins TRBV29-1 and TRBJ1-2; no reliable D call. Germline CDR1 reads SQVTM; CDR2 reads ANQGSEA. Trimming shortened V by 6 bases and J by 1 base, and 6 bases separated the two germline ends. CDR3 length equals 11 residues. The CDR3 here is CSVSDNYGYTF. The CDR3 nucleotides are TGCAGCGTCTCAGATAACTATGGCTACACCTTC.

The chain has TRBV2 and TRBJ1-1; D is unresolved. This CDR3 is built from 11 residues. Germline V gene lookup returns CDR1 SNHLY and CDR2 FYNNEI. Between the trimmed V and J ends, which lost 2 bases and 14 bases, there was a span of 12 bases. CDR3 loop: CASSELPEAFF. CDR3 DNA: TGTGCCAGCAGTGAACTTCCCGAGGCGTTCTTT.

The rearrangement uses TRBV11-2 and TRBJ1-2, with 8 bases fitting TRBD1. Germline V CDR1 and CDR2: SGHAT, FQNNGV. This CDR3 spans 12 amino acids. Losses at the gene ends were 11 bases for V and 4 bases for J; bases not matched to a gene: 6. CDR3: CASQGASYGYTF. The CDR3 region has the DNA TGTGCCTCGCAGGGGGCTTCCTATGGCTACACCTTC. Full variable domain (outside the CDR3, taken from reference TRBV11-2 and TRBJ1-2): EAGVAQSPRYKIIEKRQSVAFWCNPISGHATLYWYQQILGQGPKLLIQFQNNGVVDDSQLPKDRFSAERLKGVDSTLKIQPAKLEDSAVYLCASQGASYGYTFGSGTRLTVV.

This clone was found a few times. The chain combines TRBV27 with TRBJ1-1, with D hard to call. Looked up from germline, CDR1 is MNHEY and CDR2 is SMNVEV (reference sequence). V gave up 7 bases and J gave up 3 bases, with 9 bases separating them. There are 12 residues in the CDR3. CDR3 residues: CASIGEDTEAFF. The CDR3 DNA reads as TGTGCCAGCATTGGCGAGGACACTGAAGCTTTCTTT.

J is TRBJ1-2 and V is TRBV6-5, with 7 bases aligning to TRBD1. Germline-derived CDR1 and CDR2 are MNHEY and SVGAGI. CDR3 length equals 15 residues. V lost 2 bases, J lost 7 bases, and 10 bases stayed unmatched. The CDR3 is CASSYQARGRGGYTF. Here the CDR3 DNA reads TGTGCCAGCAGTTACCAAGCGAGGGGGCGCGGTGGCTACACCTTC.

J is TRBJ1-5 and V is TRBV7-9, with TRBD1 identical over 8 bases. The germline CDR1 and CDR2 sequences are SEHNR and FQNEAQ (reference sequence). The CDR3 has 12 amino acids. This CDR3 reads CSSRTGNQPQHF. The CDR3 DNA follows: TGTTCCTCTCGGACAGGGAATCAGCCCCAGCATTTT.

The chain uses TRBV5-1 and TRBJ2-1; possibly TRBD2 for D (6 bases). The CDR3 sequence is 13 residues long. Germline CDR1 SGHRS, CDR2 YFSETQ. Deletions cut 3 bases from V and 8 bases from J, with 12 bases between. CDR3 protein: CASSSAGWDEQFF. Here the CDR3 DNA reads TGCGCCAGCAGCTCCGCGGGGTGGGATGAGCAGTTCTTC.

The rearrangement joins TRBV29-1 to TRBJ2-6; no clear D gene. In germline, CDR1 is SQVTM, CDR2 ANQGSEA. Trimming removed 4 bases from V and 0 bases from J, with 4 bases in between. The CDR3 loop spans 13 amino acids. This CDR3 reads CSVVRSGANVLTF. In nucleotides, the CDR3 is TGCAGCGTTGTTCGCTCTGGGGCCAACGTCCTGACTTTC.

This rearrangement joins TRBV28 to TRBJ2-5; 8 bases map to TRBD1. The CDR3 loop spans 14 amino acids. Germline lookup yields CDR1 MDHEN and CDR2 SYDVKM. Trimming took 2 bases from V and 4 from J; bases not matched to a gene: 3. CDR3 DNA: TGTGCCAGCAGTTTAATCACAGGGGGAGAGACCCAGTACTTC. Its protein product is CASSLITGGETQYF.

The rearrangement links TRBV19 to TRBJ2-2, with 8 bases fitting TRBD2. Germline-derived CDR1 and CDR2 are LNHDA and SQIVND (reference sequence). The trim removed 6 bases at V and 0 bases at J, leaving 6 bases unmatched. The CDR3 sequence is 16 residues long. The CDR3 loop is CASRRGAGANTGELFF. CDR3 DNA: TGTGCCAGTAGGAGGGGAGCGGGGGCGAACACCGGGGAGCTGTTTTTT.

This clone has only a few counts. The chain employs TRBV4-2 and TRBJ1-1; D perhaps matches TRBD1 (6 bases). V gave up 6 bases and J gave up 1 base, with 21 bases separating them. The CDR3 runs 17 residues. Germline V gives CDR1 LGHNA, CDR2 YNFKEQ. CDR3 nucleotide sequence: TGTGCCAGCAGATGGGTTAGCGAGGGACACCGGAACACTGAAGCTTTCTTT. This gives the protein CASRWVSEGHRNTEAFF.

This clone was counted between two and nine times. The chain couples TRBV9 to TRBJ2-6; no firm D call. Germline V gene sequence: CDR1 SGDLS, CDR2 YYNGEE. The V end was cut by 2 bases, the J end by 2 bases, with 8 bases between. The CDR3 is made up of 15 amino acids. CDR3 loop: CASSVQRTGANVLTF. As DNA, the CDR3 is TGTGCCAGCAGCGTCCAGCGAACTGGGGCCAACGTCCTGACTTTC. Together with reference TRBV9 and TRBJ2-6, the CDR3 gives the full variable domain: DSGVTQTPKHLITATGQRVTLRCSPRSGDLSVYWYQQSLDQGLQFLIQYYNGEERAKGNILERFSAQQFPDLHSELNLSSLELGDSALYFCASSVQRTGANVLTFGAGSRLTVL.

The chain has TRBV9 and TRBJ2-7; TRBD1 matches at 8 bases. The ends lost 4 bases at V and 4 bases at J; junction bases unmatched: 10. The CDR3 runs 15 residues. Germline CDR1 is SGDLS and CDR2 is YYNGEE. CDR3 protein: CASSPRQGTEYEQYF. CDR3 DNA: TGTGCCAGCAGCCCCCGACAGGGGACCGAATACGAGCAGTACTTC.

V usage is TRBV19 and J usage is TRBJ1-2, with 7 bases that match TRBD1. Germline V gives CDR1 LNHDA, CDR2 SQIVND (reference sequence). The CDR3 consists of 14 residues. The V and J ends lost 8 bases and 8 bases, in that order; junction bases with no gene match: 14. The CDR3 here is CASGKGADPSGYTF. CDR3 coding DNA: TGTGCCAGTGGGAAGGGGGCGGATCCGTCCGGCTACACCTTC.

This rearrangement joins TRBV6-5 to TRBJ2-1; 11 positions match TRBD1. V shed 2 bases, J shed 3 bases, and the junction held 0 bases outside the gene matches. Looked up from germline, CDR1 is MNHEY and CDR2 is SVGAGI. The CDR3 has 15 amino acids. The CDR3 is CASSYGTGGYNEQFF. CDR3 nucleotides: TGTGCCAGCAGTTACGGGACAGGGGGCTACAATGAGCAGTTCTTC.

V usage is TRBV6-5 and J usage is TRBJ1-1; 7 bases match TRBD1. Germline V gene data show CDR1 as MNHEY and CDR2 as SVGAGI. The CDR3 is 14 amino acids. The V segment lost 0 bases and the J segment 3 bases; nucleotides outside the gene matches: 1. The CDR3 nucleotides read TGTGCCAGCAGTTACTCAGGGGGCGACACTGAAGCTTTCTTT. Amino acids: CASSYSGGDTEAFF.

The rearrangement links TRBV30 to TRBJ2-1; 9 bases are a match to TRBD2. J lost 9 bases, V lost 0 bases, and 12 bases had no gene match. CDR3 size: 16 residues. Germline V gene data show CDR1 as GTSNPN and CDR2 as SVGIG (reference sequence). The CDR3 bases are TGTGCCTGGAGTGTACAAATGGGACTAGCTAGTGGTGAGCAGTTCTTC. Protein sequence: CAWSVQMGLASGEQFF.

This clone was recorded once. The chain has TRBV27 and TRBJ2-7, with D perhaps TRBD2 (5 bases). Germline CDR1 MNHEY, CDR2 SMNVEV (reference sequence). The CDR3 has 13 residues. V shed 2 bases and J shed 6 bases, with 11 bases lying between them. The DNA of the CDR3 is TGTGCCAGCAGTTTAGGTTACGGGATCGAGCAGTACTTC. Residues: CASSLGYGIEQYF.

The V call is TRBV5-6, the J call TRBJ2-5; 13 nucleotides align to TRBD2. The tail of the sequence fits TRBJ2-7 better, so the J call may be wrong. CDR3 length: 17 amino acids. The germline V gene encodes CDR1 SGHDT and CDR2 YYEEEE. The CDR3 here is CASSFPGTSGDTYEQYF. CDR3 sequence (DNA): TGTGCCAGCAGCTTCCCGGGGACTAGCGGGGACACCTACGAGCAGTACTTC.

In regard to this clone: Other DNA sequences within the sample encode an identical CDR3. The genes are TRBV19 and TRBJ1-2; TRBD1 might be the D (6 bases). V was shortened by 4 bases and J by 0 bases, with 24 bases between the two germline ends. The CDR3 is 19 amino acids. Germline loops: CDR1 LNHDA, CDR2 SQIVND (reference sequence). CDR3 coding DNA: TGTGCCAGTAGTAAAGGAATCGGTCTTGGGCAGGGGTCTAACTATGGCTACACCTTC. Its protein is CASSKGIGLGQGSNYGYTF.

Of note for this clone: A junction boundary mismatches the germline segment, possibly from a read error. This chain joins TRBV6-5 and TRBJ1-2; tentative D call: TRBD1 (5 bases). Germline CDR1 reads MNHEY; CDR2 reads SVGAGI. This CDR3 region has 15 residues. For the CDR3, the DNA is TGTTCCAGCAGGGTCCCGGGATCTGCTAACTATGGCTACACCTTC. The encoded protein is CSSRVPGSANYGYTF.

The gene calls are TRBV7-6 and TRBJ2-7; 7 bases align to TRBD2. The germline CDR1 and CDR2 sequences are SGHVS and FNYEAQ. CDR3 length equals 15 residues. Trimming cost V 5 bases and J 1 base; bases outside gene matches: 8. The CDR3 region is CASSPPSGASYEQYF. In DNA, the CDR3 is TGTGCCAGCAGCCCCCCCAGCGGGGCTTCCTACGAGCAGTACTTC.

The chain recombines TRBV25-1 with TRBJ1-1; 12 nucleotides agree with TRBD1. Per germline, CDR1 MGHDK and CDR2 SYGVNS. The junction had 12 bases not matched to a gene; V was cut back by 6 bases and J by 1 base. The CDR3 sequence is 18 residues long. This CDR3 reads CASSPTGTGGGRNTEAFF. CDR3 sequence (DNA): TGTGCCAGCAGCCCTACCGGGACAGGGGGCGGGAGGAACACTGAAGCTTTCTTT.

In its sample, this clone was seen once. The V and J genes are TRBV5-1 and TRBJ1-2, with a weak D call TRBD1 (5 bases). V was shortened by 0 bases and J by 4 bases, with 7 bases between the two germline ends. The CDR3 extends over 13 amino acids. CDR1 and CDR2 (germline): SGHRS, YFSETQ. DNA for the CDR3: TGCGCCAGCAGCTTGGGACAGCCCTATGGCTACACCTTC. This gives the protein CASSLGQPYGYTF.